This TCR beta chain came from a study of pediatric ulcerative colitis. Details on this clone: Its target is unknown.

V was cut by 8 bases and J by 4 bases, with 9 bases left in between. The CDR3 covers 13 residues. Germline V lookup: CDR1 ENHRY, CDR2 SYGVKD. Study-wide points: Blood-rectal clonal overlap within each person was significantly higher in ulcerative colitis patients than controls. Repertoires came from total lymphocyte DNA, so rare subsets like regulatory T cells may be missed.

Up to 500,000 reads were sequenced per sample. TCRdb keeps only in-frame clones here, not all; method: immunoSEQ multiplex PCR. The sample yields about 36,000 clones, around 78% seen once. This TCR was sampled from a girl aged 10-17 years with moderate ulcerative colitis. The specimen was blood. The chain couples TRBV10-3 to TRBJ2-6; D perhaps matches TRBD1 (6 bases). The CDR3: CAISGVGANVLTF. CDR3 DNA sequence: TGTGCCATCTCAGGGGTCGGGGCCAACGTCCTGACTTTC.